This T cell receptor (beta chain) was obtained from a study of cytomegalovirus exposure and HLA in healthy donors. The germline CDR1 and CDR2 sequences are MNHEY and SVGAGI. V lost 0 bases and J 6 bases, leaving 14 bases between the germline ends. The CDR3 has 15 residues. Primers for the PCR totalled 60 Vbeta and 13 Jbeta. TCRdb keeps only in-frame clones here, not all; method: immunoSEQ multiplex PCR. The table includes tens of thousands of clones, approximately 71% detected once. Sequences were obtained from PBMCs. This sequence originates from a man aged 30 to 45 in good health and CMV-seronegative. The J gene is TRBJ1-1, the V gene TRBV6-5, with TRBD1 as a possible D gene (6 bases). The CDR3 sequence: CASSYSFQGIAEAFF. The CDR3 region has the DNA TGTGCCAGCAGTTACTCGTTTCAGGGGATAGCTGAAGCTTTCTTT.